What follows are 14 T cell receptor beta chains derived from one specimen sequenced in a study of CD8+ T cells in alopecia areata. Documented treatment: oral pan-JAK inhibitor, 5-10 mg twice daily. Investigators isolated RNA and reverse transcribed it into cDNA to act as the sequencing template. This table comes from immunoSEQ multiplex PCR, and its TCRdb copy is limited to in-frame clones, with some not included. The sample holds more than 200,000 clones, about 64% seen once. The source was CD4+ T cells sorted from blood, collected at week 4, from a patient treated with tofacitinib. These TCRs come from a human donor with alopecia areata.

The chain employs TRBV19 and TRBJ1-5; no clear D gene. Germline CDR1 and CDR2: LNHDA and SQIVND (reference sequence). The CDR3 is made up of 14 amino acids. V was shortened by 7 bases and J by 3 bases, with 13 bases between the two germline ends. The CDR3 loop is CASNLAGNNQPQHF. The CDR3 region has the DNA TGTGCCAGTAATCTGGCGGGGAACAATCAGCCCCAGCATTTT.

CDR3 nucleotides: TGCAGCGTTGCATCCGACGGGGGGGTGGCGTTCTTC. This codes for CSVASDGGVAFF. The chain couples TRBV29-1 to TRBJ2-1, with 8 bases lining up with TRBD2. CDR3 length equals 12 residues. Germline trimming cut 4 bases from V and 15 bases from J; bases unmatched to any gene: 11. Germline V CDR1 and CDR2: SQVTM, ANQGSEA.

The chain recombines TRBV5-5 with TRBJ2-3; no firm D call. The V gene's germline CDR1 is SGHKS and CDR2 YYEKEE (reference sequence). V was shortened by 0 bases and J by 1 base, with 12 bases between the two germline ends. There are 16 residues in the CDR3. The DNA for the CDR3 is TGTGCCAGCAGCTTGGACCCCGTGCAGGGCACAGATACGCAGTATTTT. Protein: CASSLDPVQGTDTQYF. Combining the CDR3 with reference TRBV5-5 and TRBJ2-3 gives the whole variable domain DAGVTQSPTHLIKTRGQQVTLRCSPISGHKSVSWYQQVLGQGPQFIFQYYEKEERGRGNFPDRFSARQFPNYSSELNVNALLLGDSALYLCASSLDPVQGTDTQYFGPGTRLTVL.

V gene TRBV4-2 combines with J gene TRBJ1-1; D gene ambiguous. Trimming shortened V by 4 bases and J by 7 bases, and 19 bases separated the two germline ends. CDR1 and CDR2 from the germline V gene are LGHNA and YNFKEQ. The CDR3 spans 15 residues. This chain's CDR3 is CASSRQRGIAGEAFF. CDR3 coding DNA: TGTGCCAGCAGCCGTCAACGCGGGATAGCGGGTGAAGCTTTCTTT.

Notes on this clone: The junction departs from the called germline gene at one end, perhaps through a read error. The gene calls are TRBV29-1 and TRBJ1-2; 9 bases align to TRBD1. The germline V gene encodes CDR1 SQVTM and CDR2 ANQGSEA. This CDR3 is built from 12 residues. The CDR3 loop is CSFETGGHGYTF. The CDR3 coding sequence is TGCAGCTTTGAGACAGGGGGTCATGGCTACACCTTC.

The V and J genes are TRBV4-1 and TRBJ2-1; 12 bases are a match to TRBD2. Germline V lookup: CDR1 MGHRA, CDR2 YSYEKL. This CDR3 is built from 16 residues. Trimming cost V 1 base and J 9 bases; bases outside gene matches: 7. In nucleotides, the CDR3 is TGCGCCAGCAGCCAAGGTCCTAGCGGGGGGGGCCTTGAGCAGTTCTTC. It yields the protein CASSQGPSGGGLEQFF.

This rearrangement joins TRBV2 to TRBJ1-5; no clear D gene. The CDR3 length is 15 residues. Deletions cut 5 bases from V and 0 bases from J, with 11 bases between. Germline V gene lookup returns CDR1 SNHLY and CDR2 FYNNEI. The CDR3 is CASSSTRHSNQPQHF. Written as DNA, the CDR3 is TGTGCCAGCAGTTCGACACGTCATAGCAATCAGCCCCAGCATTTT.

Written as DNA, the CDR3 is TGTGCCAGCGGGTCGGGTAGCTACGAGCAGTACTTC. This codes for CASGSGSYEQYF. This chain uses TRBV28 with TRBJ2-7; D not certain. V dropped 8 bases and J dropped 3 bases, with 11 bases sitting between them. Germline CDR1 reads MDHEN; CDR2 reads SYDVKM. The CDR3 contains 12 residues. Using reference TRBV28 and TRBJ2-7 for the parts outside the CDR3, the full variable domain is DVKVTQSSRYLVKRTGEKVFLECVQDMDHENMFWYRQDPGLGLRLIYFSYDVKMKEKGDIPEGYSVSREKKERFSLILESASTNQTSMYLCASGSGSYEQYFGPGTRLTVT.

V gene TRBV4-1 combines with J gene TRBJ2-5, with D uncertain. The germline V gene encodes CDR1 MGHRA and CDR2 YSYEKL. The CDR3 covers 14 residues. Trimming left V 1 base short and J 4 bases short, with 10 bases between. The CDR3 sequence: CASSQARIAETQYF. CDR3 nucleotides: TGCGCCAGCAGCCAAGCCAGGATCGCAGAGACCCAGTACTTC.

CDR3 sequence (DNA): TGTGCCAGCAGACAGAATTCACCCCTCCACTTT. This translates into CASRQNSPLHF. V and J are TRBV6-5 and TRBJ1-6; no clear D gene. The CDR3 spans 11 residues. Germline V lookup: CDR1 MNHEY, CDR2 SVGAGI. Trimming took off 6 bases at V and 7 bases at J, with 4 bases between the two ends.

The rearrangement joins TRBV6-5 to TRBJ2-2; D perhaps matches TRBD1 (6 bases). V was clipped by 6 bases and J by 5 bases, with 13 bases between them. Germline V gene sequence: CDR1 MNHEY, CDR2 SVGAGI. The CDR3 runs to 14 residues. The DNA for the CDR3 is TGTGCCAGCAGCATCTTACAGGGTACCGGGGAGCTGTTTTTT. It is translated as CASSILQGTGELFF.

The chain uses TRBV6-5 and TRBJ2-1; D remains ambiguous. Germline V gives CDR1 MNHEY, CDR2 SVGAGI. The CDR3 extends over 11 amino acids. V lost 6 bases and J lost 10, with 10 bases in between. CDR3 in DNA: TGTGCCAGCAGGTCTCAAGGGGAGCAGTTCTTC. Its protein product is CASRSQGEQFF.

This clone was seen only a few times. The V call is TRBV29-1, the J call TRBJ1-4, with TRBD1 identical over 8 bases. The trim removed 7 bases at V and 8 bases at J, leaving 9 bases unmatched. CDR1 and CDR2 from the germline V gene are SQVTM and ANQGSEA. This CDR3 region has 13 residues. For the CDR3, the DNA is TGCAGCGCCTTGGACAGGGCGGGAGAAAAACTGTTTTTT. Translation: CSALDRAGEKLFF.

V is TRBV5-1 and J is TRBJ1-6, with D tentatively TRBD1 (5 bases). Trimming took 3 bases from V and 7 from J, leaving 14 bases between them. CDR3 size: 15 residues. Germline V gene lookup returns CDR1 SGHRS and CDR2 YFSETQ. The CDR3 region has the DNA TGCGCCAGCAGCTGGGGCCCTGGGGAGAATTCACCCCTCCACTTT. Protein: CASSWGPGENSPLHF.